This entry concerns a single T cell receptor beta chain. The table lists this clonotype with a few counts. No antigen is known for it. Base qualities are missing; no much larger clone stands one base away. The CDR3 measures 14 amino acids from cysteine to phenylalanine. Solely the CDR3 DNA is kept, with 42 bases framed from the first base. Trimming takes 4 bases off V and 7 bases off J; junction bases not matched to a gene: 6. From the germline V gene, CDR1 is WSHSY and CDR2 is SAAADI. Systemically healthy Caucasian individuals from Russia, 39 in total and aged roughly 6 to 95 years, were included as donors. Each donor gave approximately 10 milliliters of peripheral blood, collected into EDTA-treated Vacutainer tubes. Ficoll-Paque density-gradient centrifugation was used to isolate PBMCs, with at least 7 million per sample. Total RNA, at least 6 micrograms per sample, was extracted from PBMCs with Trizol reagent. For every donor, flow cytometry on a PBMC aliquot measured the percentage of naive CD45RAhigh/CD27high T cells.

This sample was taken from a study of blood T cells in healthy people across ages (dated by TCRdb to 2013 to 2016). For the wider study: In model experiments, roughly one uniquely barcoded TCR beta cDNA molecule per two T cells was captured by template switching. Using deep sequencing normalized with unique cDNA molecular identifiers, the study measured how TCR beta repertoire diversity changes with age. To avoid experimental bias, donors of different ages were distributed randomly across sequencing lanes. Four age groups were formed from the donors: young (average about 15 years), middle-aged (around 41), aged (about 62) and long-lived (about 75). For two donors (one aged 18 to 30 and one aged 80 or older), the study analyzed two additional independent replicas of 1 million unique cDNA reads from the same blood draw. On the study overall, not on this receptor specifically: Since profiling was done on bulk unsorted PBMCs, naive and antigen-experienced compartments could not be conclusively compared. As age increased, observed TCR beta diversity per million T cells dropped in a roughly linear way, and a significant reduction was already evident by age roughly 40. Because the CMV infection status of the donors was unknown, age-related changes in expanded clonotypes may potentially have been confounded. Observed TCR beta diversity correlated strongly with the percentage of naive T cells measured by flow cytometry. Estimates of total diversity based on one million sequenced T cells were regarded as lower bounds and as underestimates. Compared with the aged group, the long-lived group had more naive CD4+ T cells, fewer expanded clones and increased TCR diversity, suggesting age selection.

Receptor libraries were prepared by 5' RACE. The listed sequencing device is Illumina HiSeq 2500. The second PCR ran for about 7 to 11 cycles and used a J-beta primer mix along with a sample-barcoded 5' primer. A template-switch 5' adaptor carrying 12 random nucleotides introduced a unique molecular identifier onto each TCR beta cDNA molecule. At least 2.5 million CDR3-containing paired-end reads were obtained from each sample. First-strand cDNA synthesis was performed from all RNA using the Mint cDNA synthesis kit, with priming by a TRBC-specific oligonucleotide. All cDNA was treated with uracil-DNA glycosylase and then went through a first 18-cycle PCR with the universal primers M1SS and BC2_uni_R. The original pipeline was this. For normalization, 1 million high-quality reads were randomly selected from each sample, with every read carrying a distinct molecular identifier. Reads sharing molecular identifiers were discarded rather than binned into consensus sequences. MiTCR, with a Q25 quality threshold and the strictest error-elimination algorithm, was used for CDR3 identification, clonotype clustering and error correction. A nonparametric unseen species model with Euler transformation was used to estimate a lower bound on total TCR beta diversity. The public reads were run again by TCRdb, first through fastp at Q25 and then through MiXCR, and only productive beta chains were kept. Each entry is one CDR3 protein sequence, shown with its most common DNA and genes. These V and J calls rely on TCRdb rather than the paper's analysis. This sample has about 1.5 million distinct CDR3 sequences in its table, and under 55% of those were observed once. Together, the top ten hold around 4% of the sample.

This TCR derives from a woman in her late teens or twenties in good health. Sequenced input: blood. In this chain, TRBV10-2 is recombined with TRBJ2-1, and TRBD1 aligns with 8 junction nucleotides. The CDR3 region reads CASSAQGEWNEQFF. DNA sequence: TGCGCCAGCAGTGCACAGGGGGAGTGGAATGAGCAGTTCTTC.